One sample yielded the 3 T cell receptor beta chains listed below, sequenced in a study of T cell repertoires in cytomegalovirus infection. From the reads, TCRdb called clonotypes with MiXCR, one entry per CDR3 protein. Of fewer than 700,000 distinct CDR3 sequences detected, approximately 25% appear once; the ten largest clones hold 8%. The material sequenced was CD8+ T cells from PBMCs. Every receptor here comes from a human donor in good health (CMV status not recorded). Some clones in this sample may be carry-over from other donors' samples.

This clonotype was recorded many times. The V call is TRBV7-6, the J call TRBJ2-1; D unresolved. Germline CDR1 is SGHVS and CDR2 is FNYEAQ. The CDR3 contains 13 residues. V gave up 5 bases and J gave up 6 bases, with 11 bases separating them. The CDR3 coding sequence is TGTGCCAGCAGCCCAGATTTGGGCAATGAGCAGTTCTTC. It encodes CASSPDLGNEQFF.

In its sample, this clonotype was seen many times. The chain uses TRBV10-3 and TRBJ2-2; TRBD2 matches 8 bases. Germline V CDR1 and CDR2: ENHRY, SYGVKD. Germline trimming cut 6 bases from V and 5 bases from J; bases unmatched to any gene: 2. This CDR3 spans 13 amino acids. The CDR3 DNA sequence: TGTGCCATCAGGGTAGCGGGGACCGGGGAGCTGTTTTTT. This translates into CAIRVAGTGELFF.

The V and J genes are TRBV6-1 and TRBJ2-3; tentatively, D is TRBD1 (5 bases). CDR3 length: 15 amino acids. The V and J ends lost 5 bases and 1 base respectively, with 13 bases between them. Looked up from germline, CDR1 is MNHNS and CDR2 is SASEGT. The CDR3 spells CASSYVDTGTDTQYF. CDR3 DNA sequence: TGTGCCAGCAGTTACGTGGACACAGGCACAGATACGCAGTATTTT.